The clone carrying this TCR beta chain was counted only a few times. TCR beta CDR3 sequences were amplified from RNA transcripts. HTBI primers were used for first-round RT-PCR of the TCR CDR3. A single record per CDR3 protein comes from TCRdb applying MiXCR to the multiplex PCR reads. Of approximately 400,000 distinct CDR3 sequences in the sample, over 15% were seen once. The CDR3 covers 15 residues. Germline trimming cut 6 bases from V and 0 bases from J; bases unmatched to any gene: 6. CDR1 is DFQATT and CDR2 is SNEGSKA in the germline V gene (reference sequence). These data are taken from a study of T cells in Graves' hyperthyroidism and ophthalmopathy.

The receptor comes from a woman younger than 30 with Graves' hyperthyroidism. This chain joins TRBV20-1 and TRBJ2-4, with TRBD1 matching 9 bases. The material sequenced was blood. CDR3 residues: CSARQGVVAKNIQYF. Written as DNA, the CDR3 is TGCAGTGCCCGACAGGGGGTGGTAGCCAAAAACATTCAGTACTTC.